This T cell receptor (beta chain) was documented in a study of cytomegalovirus exposure and HLA in healthy donors (dated by TCRdb to about 2017). In the study overall: An earlier analysis of about 530 of the donors reported approximately 300 Gb of sequence data and 95 million to 140 million unique TCR beta sequences obtained from 150 million to 200 million T cells. Roughly 300 gigabases of sequencing data and approximately 93 million unique TCR sequences were included in an early release covering roughly 600 HLA-typed donors. The genetic ancestry cluster associated with self-reported Caucasian donors included 81% of the 398 genotyped donors. The study was designed to test whether signatures of past pathogen exposure could be identified by cataloging public T cell receptors. The study used immunosequencing to profile the T cell repertoires of several hundred subjects and linked those repertoires to cytomegalovirus serostatus. In addition to the first cohort of 666 subjects, a separate validation cohort of 120 different subjects was used. To predict cytomegalovirus infection status, the study brought together high-throughput TCR immunosequencing, statistical association of individual TCRs with disease status, and machine learning. A later analysis re-examined previously published TCR beta repertoires from more than 600 donors and added high-resolution HLA genotyping to investigate patterns of TCR occurrence. The later analysis used no new phenotypic data to find candidate immune exposures, relying instead on TCR beta sequences and their occurrence across donors. To decide whether each TCR beta V gene segment behaved as functional or pseudogenic, an earlier analysis of nearly 600 of the donors relied on high-throughput TCR beta sequencing. Donor age, sex, ethnicity and CMV serostatus were collected together with the repertoire data. A later genetic analysis used genome-wide SNP genotypes for 398 of the 666 donors, treating that subset as a discovery cohort. Every repertoire in the discovery cohort had been generated on one and the same sequencing platform. Class I and class II HLA loci were covered by the typing at four-digit resolution. The number of donors typed differed by locus, with roughly 620-630 for A, B, C, DRB1 and DQB1, more than 500 for DQA1, nearly 610 for DPA1, and about 450 for DPB1. Roughly five DR-DQ haplotypes were treated as single units for association and clustering because of strong linkage in the cohort. Across some 400 genotyped donors of the cohort, an average of about 200,000 unique TCR beta nucleotide sequences per donor were sequenced, and about a sixth of those sequences were non-productive. Results the study describes overall, beyond this receptor: Because some donors lacked HLA typing at each locus, the association tests relied only on the typed subset. A total of 164 TCR beta chains were listed by the study as associated with cytomegalovirus. Because the 87-base-pair reads could not distinguish some IMGT-functional V segments, including TRBV6-2 and TRBV6-3, those segments were excluded. According to a later analysis, most CMV-associated TCR beta chains appeared to be HLA-restricted, and the HLA associations seemed to be driven largely by CMV exposure. Sequencing depth was assumed to be roughly uniform across donors in the presence/absence analyses, though that assumption may not hold. Some 15 rarely observed V segments, including chromosome 9 orphons, were excluded from the earlier analysis of about 500 of the donors because counts were too low. In both the original and validation cohorts, the classifier was reported to diagnose cytomegalovirus status with high specificity and sensitivity. It was suggested by the authors that the approach could potentially be generalized to other disease states and immunological phenotypes. According to a later genetic analysis, donors in an Asian-associated ancestry cluster had fewer N-insertions in productive TCRs than the roughly 670-donor mean. A further reported finding was that TCR beta sequences accurately predicted the HLA-A and HLA-B alleles for most subjects in the first cohort. A later analysis found that HLA-associated TCR beta chains were more clonally expanded and had lower generation probabilities than equally common non-associated chains. A cluster of highly shared sequence variants was judged likely to be a technical artifact of the sequencing pipeline. Three of the identified cytomegalovirus-associated TCR beta chains were confirmed in vitro to be specific for cytomegalovirus antigens. A later analysis reported that several top co-occurrence clusters appeared linked to parvovirus B19, influenza, CMV and Epstein-Barr virus. Linkage disequilibrium might explain the correlated functional status among segregating V segments, but an unknown experimental factor could not be ruled out. The only immune exposure information available for the cohort was CMV serostatus. When HLA alleles, especially DR and DQ, strongly co-occurred, TCR associations were difficult to assign to individual alleles. Broadly in line with IMGT annotations, most TCR beta V segments showed up in productive rearrangements about 90% or about 30% of the time in an earlier analysis of roughly 590 of the donors. Specific HLA alleles were associated with roughly 16,000 TCR beta sequences at a false discovery rate of 0.05 in a later analysis. Across donors, most TCR sequences were observed very rarely, whereas some public TCRs were present in many individuals. An association between a missense DCLRE1C variant and V-gene and J-gene trimming of TCR beta chains was found in a later genetic analysis and replicated in an independent cohort. In this cohort, only TCR beta chains were sequenced, and detectable features were limited by the absence of alpha or paired-chain data. In a later analysis, TCR association rates were found to vary across HLA loci, with the most associated TCRs seen for DRB1 alleles and the fewest for HLA-C alleles.

Libraries came from the immunoSEQ multiplex PCR assay. The multiplex PCR relied on a mix of 60 forward primers for TCR Vbeta segments and 13 reverse primers for TCR Jbeta segments. A multiplex PCR assay on genomic DNA amplified the CDR3 region of rearranged TCR beta genes. On the Illumina HiSeq System, the amplified TCR beta libraries were sequenced as 87-base-pair reads. Under the source paper's analysis protocol: A later analysis counted some 80 million unique TCR beta chains across the 690 or so repertoires, and around 9.9 million of these chains were shared by at least two donors. A nearest-neighbor algorithm error-corrected the raw reads and collapsed the reads into unique sequences, merging closely related sequences to remove PCR and sequencing errors. To assign V, D and J gene segments, CDR3 sequences were aligned to IMGT reference sequences. Each retained sequence needed at least a six-nucleotide match to both a V gene segment and a J gene segment. A rearrangement counted as productive if the CDR3 had no stop codons and remained in frame with V and J, and every other rearrangement counted as non-productive. CDR3 was defined by IMGT convention, running from the second conserved V-encoded cysteine to the conserved J-encoded phenylalanine. The earlier analysis of 500 to 750 of the donors excluded any sequence lacking an unambiguous match to a single V gene segment. An earlier analysis of several hundred of the donors called V segments functional above 56.7% productive rearrangements and segregating when the between-donor standard deviation exceeded 5%. To diagnose cytomegalovirus status from the catalog of TCR beta chain sequences, a statistical classification framework was built. In a later analysis, V and J genes were assigned by comparing TCR nucleotide sequences against IMGT/GENE-DB human TR gene sequences. In a later analysis, CDR3 sequences and most-parsimonious VDJ recombination scenarios were assigned using the TCRdist pipeline. In a later analysis, each TCR beta chain was defined by its CDR3 amino acid sequence together with its V-gene family, and reads without a unique V-gene family were excluded. As a way to deal with suspected cross-contamination and a sequencing artifact, a later analysis dropped approximately 570 nucleotide sequences that were highly shared and had low generation probability. For each public chain, a later analysis derived a clonal expansion index from normalized ranks of inferred template counts within each repertoire. In a later analysis, generation probabilities were computed with a VDJ recombination model fitted to out-of-frame rearrangements, and the resulting probabilities were checked against IGoR. In a later analysis, TCR-TCR, TCR-HLA and TCR-CMV co-occurrence was scored with hypergeometric tests, and a repertoire-size bias correction was applied to TCR pairs. To estimate false discovery rates, a later analysis permuted the HLA or CMV assignments 20 times. In a later analysis, co-occurring TCRs were grouped with DBSCAN, and TCRdist sequence similarity was added when clustering was performed within HLA-allele-positive subsets. Co-occurrence clustering excluded repertoires with fewer than 30,000 or more than 120,000 public chains, plus five with anomalous nucleotide sharing. Not all clones reach the TCRdb copy of this immuneACCESS table, which keeps in-frame sequences only. Checked studies attribute under half of the gap to unresolved V genes and leave the rest unexplained. V and J calls and clone size are as listed in that table; D and trimming were resolved from the DNA. The sample table shows about 150,000 clones, and around 79% are seen once. Approximately 8% of the sample rests with the top ten.

The cohort consisted of 650 to 850 healthy bone marrow donors. At the time of sampling, all cohort members were nominally healthy, though unrecorded immune exposures were likely present. The donor was CMV seropositive and belonged to the group of 270 or so seropositive cohort members. Each donor provided a peripheral blood sample, and peripheral blood mononuclear cells were used for TCR beta sequencing. Genomic DNA was extracted from the blood cell samples with the Qiagen DNeasy Blood Extraction Kit. Details on this clone: What antigen it recognizes has not been identified. The input lacks base qualities; no much larger clone sits a single base away.

V drops 5 bases and J drops 0 bases, leaving 11 bases in between. Taken from cysteine to phenylalanine, the CDR3 has 14 residues. This entry keeps only the CDR3 DNA: 42 bases, framed from base 1. CDR1 is given as SGHRS and CDR2 as YFSETQ, both from the germline V gene. The TCR comes from a man in his thirties or forties in good health and CMV-seropositive. Here the chain combines TRBV5-1 and TRBJ1-1; the D segment cannot be called with confidence. What was sequenced was PBMCs. The CDR3 sequence is CASRSVSVNTEAFF. In nucleotide form, the sequence is TGCGCCAGCAGGTCCGTGTCAGTGAACACTGAAGCTTTCTTT.